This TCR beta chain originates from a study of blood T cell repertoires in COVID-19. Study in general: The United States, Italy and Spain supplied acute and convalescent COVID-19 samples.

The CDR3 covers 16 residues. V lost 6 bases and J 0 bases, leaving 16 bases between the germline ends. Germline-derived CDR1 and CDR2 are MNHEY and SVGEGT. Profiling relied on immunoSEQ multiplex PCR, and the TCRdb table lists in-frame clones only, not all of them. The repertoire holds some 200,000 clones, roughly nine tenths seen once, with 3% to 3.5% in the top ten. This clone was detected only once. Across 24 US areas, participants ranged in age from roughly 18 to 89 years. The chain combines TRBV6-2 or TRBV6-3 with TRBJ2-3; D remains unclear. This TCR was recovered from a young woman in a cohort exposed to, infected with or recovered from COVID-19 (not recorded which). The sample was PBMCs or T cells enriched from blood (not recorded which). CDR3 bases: TGTGCCAGCAGCCCTGGAAAGAGGCGAAGCACAGATACGCAGTATTTT. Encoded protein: CASSPGKRRSTDTQYF.